This T cell receptor beta chain came from a study of T cell changes during pregnancy in multiple sclerosis. CDR1 MNHGY and CDR2 SAAAGT come from the germline V gene. The trim removed 6 bases at V and 2 bases at J, leaving 9 bases unmatched. The CDR3 spans 15 residues. Clones were sequenced by immunoSEQ multiplex PCR, and TCRdb holds only the in-frame ones, with some missing. The table lists 50,000 or so clones, approximately 91% of them singletons. Sequencing used CD4+ T cells from peripheral blood mononuclear cells, obtained in the second trimester of pregnancy. This receptor was taken from a female donor with multiple sclerosis, enrolled in a pregnancy study. V usage is TRBV6-8 and J usage is TRBJ2-7; 8 bases fit TRBD2. This CDR3 is CASSIRAGETYEQYF. In DNA, the CDR3 is TGTGCCAGCAGCATCCGAGCGGGGGAAACCTACGAGCAGTACTTC.